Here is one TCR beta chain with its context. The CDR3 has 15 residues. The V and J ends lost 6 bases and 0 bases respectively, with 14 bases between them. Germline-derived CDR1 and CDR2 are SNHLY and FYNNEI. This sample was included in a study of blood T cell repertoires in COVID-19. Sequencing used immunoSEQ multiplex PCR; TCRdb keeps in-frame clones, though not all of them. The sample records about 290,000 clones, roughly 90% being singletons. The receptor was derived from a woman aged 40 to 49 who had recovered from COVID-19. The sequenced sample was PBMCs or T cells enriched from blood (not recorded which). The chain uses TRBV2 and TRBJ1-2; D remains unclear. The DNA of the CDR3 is TGTGCCAGCAGAGCCTCTGAGTTGGCTAACTATGGCTACACCTTC. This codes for CASRASELANYGYTF.